Sequencing of this T cell receptor (beta chain) was carried out in a study of blood T cell repertoires in COVID-19. Study-wide context: Sites in the United States, Italy and Spain provided acute and convalescent COVID-19 samples.

A few counts support this clone. Germline values: CDR1 LGHNT, CDR2 FRNRAP. The ends were cut back, 2 bases at V and 3 bases at J, with 18 bases in the middle. CDR3 length: 17 amino acids. Clones were read by immunoSEQ multiplex PCR, and TCRdb kept only the in-frame ones, dropping some. The sample has approximately 90,000 clones; 60% to 85% are singletons. The sequenced sample was peripheral blood. This TCR came from a human donor in a cohort sampled during active COVID-19. The chain has TRBV12-5 and TRBJ2-3; the D gene is possibly TRBD2 (5 bases). CDR3 nucleotides: TGTGCTAGTGGTTTGATCCCCCGGACTCTGGGGACAGATACGCAGTATTTT. This codes for CASGLIPRTLGTDTQYF.